This TCR beta chain is from a study of T cell responses to AZD1222 COVID-19 vaccine. The study's findings and limits: Vaccine-associated CD4 TCRs ranged over spike, dominating at 160-218 and 743-854. Close to half of all spike-specific TCRs reportedly target regions of the variants that are unmutated.

TCRdb's table, derived via immunoSEQ multiplex PCR, lists solely in-frame clones and lacks some. Counted here are 50,000 or so clones, approximately 89% occurring once; the ten biggest clones make up roughly 14%. Regarding this clone: Its antigen is not identified.

Sample: peripheral blood, taken on day 0 of AZD1222 vaccination. This clonotype was sampled from an adult in good health.

The CDR3 region has the DNA TGCGCCAGCAGCCAAGAGTACAGGCTGAACACTGAAGCTTTCTTT. This gives the protein CASSQEYRLNTEAFF. The chain couples TRBV4-1 to TRBJ1-1; a weak D match, TRBD1 (5 bases). There are 15 residues in the CDR3. Trimming removed 0 bases from V and 0 bases from J, with 8 bases in between. CDR1 and CDR2 (germline): MGHRA, YSYEKL.